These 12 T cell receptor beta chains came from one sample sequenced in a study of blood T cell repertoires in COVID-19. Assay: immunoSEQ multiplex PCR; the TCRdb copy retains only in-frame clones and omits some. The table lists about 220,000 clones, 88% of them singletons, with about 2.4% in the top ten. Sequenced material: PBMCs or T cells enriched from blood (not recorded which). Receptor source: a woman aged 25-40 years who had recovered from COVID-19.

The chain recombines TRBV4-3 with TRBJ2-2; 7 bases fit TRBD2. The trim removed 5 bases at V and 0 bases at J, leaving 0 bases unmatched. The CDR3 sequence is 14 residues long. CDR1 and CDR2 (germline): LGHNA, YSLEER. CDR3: CASSGGANTGELFF. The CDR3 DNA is TGCGCCAGCAGCGGGGGGGCGAACACCGGGGAGCTGTTTTTT.

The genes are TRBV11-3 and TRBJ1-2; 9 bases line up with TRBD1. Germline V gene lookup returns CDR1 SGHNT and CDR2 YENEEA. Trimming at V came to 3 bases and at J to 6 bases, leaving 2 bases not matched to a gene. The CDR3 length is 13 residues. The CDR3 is CASSFGTGNGYTF. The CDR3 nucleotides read TGTGCCAGCAGCTTCGGGACAGGGAATGGCTACACCTTC.

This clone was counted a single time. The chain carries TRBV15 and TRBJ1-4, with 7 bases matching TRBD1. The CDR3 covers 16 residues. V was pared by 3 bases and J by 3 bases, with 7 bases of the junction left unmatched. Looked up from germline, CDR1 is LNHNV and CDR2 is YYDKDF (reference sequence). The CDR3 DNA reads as TGTGCCACCAGCAGGGACAGGTTGATTCCTAATGAAAAACTGTTTTTT. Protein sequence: CATSRDRLIPNEKLFF.

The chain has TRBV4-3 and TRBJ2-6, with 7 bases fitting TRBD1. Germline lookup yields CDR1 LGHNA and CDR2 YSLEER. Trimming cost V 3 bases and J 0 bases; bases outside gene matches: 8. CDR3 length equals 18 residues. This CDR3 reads CASSHETGSSSGANVLTF. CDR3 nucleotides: TGCGCCAGCAGCCATGAGACAGGGTCTAGCTCTGGGGCCAACGTCCTGACTTTC.

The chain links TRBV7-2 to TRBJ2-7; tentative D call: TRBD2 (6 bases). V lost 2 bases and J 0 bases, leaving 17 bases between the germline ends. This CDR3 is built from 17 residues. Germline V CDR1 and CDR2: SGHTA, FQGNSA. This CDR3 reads CASSLIESGLRSYEQYF. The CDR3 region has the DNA TGTGCCAGCAGCTTAATCGAAAGCGGGCTCCGCTCCTACGAGCAGTACTTC.

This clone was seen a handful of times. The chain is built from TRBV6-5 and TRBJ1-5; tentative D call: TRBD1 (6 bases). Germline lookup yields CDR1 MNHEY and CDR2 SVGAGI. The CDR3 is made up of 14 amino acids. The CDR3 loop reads CGDPPHRVNQPQHF. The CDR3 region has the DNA TGTGGAGACCCGCCCCACAGGGTGAATCAGCCCCAGCATTTT.

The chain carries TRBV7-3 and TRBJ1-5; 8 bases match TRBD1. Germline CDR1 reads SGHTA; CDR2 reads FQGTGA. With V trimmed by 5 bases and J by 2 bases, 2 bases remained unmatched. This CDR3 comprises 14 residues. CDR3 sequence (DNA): TGTGCCAGCAGCCAGACAGGGGGCAATCAGCCCCAGCATTTT. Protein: CASSQTGGNQPQHF. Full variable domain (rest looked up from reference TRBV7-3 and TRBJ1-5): GAGVSQTPSNKVTEKGKYVELRCDPISGHTALYWYRQSLGQGPEFLIYFQGTGAADDSGLPNDRFFAVRPEGSVSTLKIQRTERGDSAVYLCASSQTGGNQPQHFGDGTRLSIL.

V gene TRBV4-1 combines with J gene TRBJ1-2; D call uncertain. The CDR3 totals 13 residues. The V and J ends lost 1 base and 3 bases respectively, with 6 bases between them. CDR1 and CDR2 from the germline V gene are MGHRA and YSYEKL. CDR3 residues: CASSQVSDYGYTF. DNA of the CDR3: TGCGCCAGCAGCCAAGTATCAGACTATGGCTACACCTTC.

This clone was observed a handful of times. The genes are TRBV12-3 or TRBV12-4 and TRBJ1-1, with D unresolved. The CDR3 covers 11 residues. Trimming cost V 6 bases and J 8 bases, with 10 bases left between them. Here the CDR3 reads CASSRLHEAFF. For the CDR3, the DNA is TGTGCCAGCAGCCGACTCCACGAAGCTTTCTTT.

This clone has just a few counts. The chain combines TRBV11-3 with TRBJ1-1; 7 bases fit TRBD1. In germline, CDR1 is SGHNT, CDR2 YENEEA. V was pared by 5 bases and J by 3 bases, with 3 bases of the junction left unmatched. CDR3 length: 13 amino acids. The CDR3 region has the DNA TGTGCCAGCAGCACCGACAGGGACACTGAAGCTTTCTTT. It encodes CASSTDRDTEAFF.

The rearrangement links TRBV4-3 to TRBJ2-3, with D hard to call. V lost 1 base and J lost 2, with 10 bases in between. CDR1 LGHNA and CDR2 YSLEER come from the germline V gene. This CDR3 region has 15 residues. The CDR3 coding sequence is TGCGCCAGCAGCCAAGGCGCCTCTCTCACAGATACGCAGTATTTT. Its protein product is CASSQGASLTDTQYF.

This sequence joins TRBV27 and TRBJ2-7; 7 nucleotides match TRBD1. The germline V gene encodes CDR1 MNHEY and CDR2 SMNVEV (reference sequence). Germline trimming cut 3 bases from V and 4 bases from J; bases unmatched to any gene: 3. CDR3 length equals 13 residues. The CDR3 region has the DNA TGTGCCAGCAGTTTCTCAGGGGGATACGAGCAGTACTTC. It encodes CASSFSGGYEQYF.